This TCR beta chain was identified in a study of molecular identifiers for immune sequencing clone quantification. Findings and limits, study-wide: The share of molecules held by clones above 20 RNA copies was over 99% in effector cells and under 1% in naive cells.

Regarding this clonotype: Its matching antigen is unknown. An end of the junction differs from the germline gene, which may be a read error.

Using its own MiXCR run on the PCR reads, TCRdb lists one record per CDR3 protein. The repertoire holds about half a million distinct CDR3 sequences, with about a fifth as singletons. The material sequenced was naive CD8+ T cells from blood, with Jurkat cell RNA spiked in. Sample subset: FACS-sorted CD8+CD4-CCR7+CD45RA+ naive T cells. This clonotype was obtained from a human donor in good health. Some libraries in this study had Jurkat cell RNA spiked in.

In nucleotides, the CDR3 is TGTGCCAGCAGTTTGCTAGCGGGGAACAATGGGCAGTTCTTC. This gives the protein CASSLLAGNNGQFF. V gene TRBV27 combines with J gene TRBJ2-1; 9 positions match TRBD2. Germline assignment: CDR1 MNHEY and CDR2 SMNVEV (reference sequence). The CDR3 is 14 amino acids.